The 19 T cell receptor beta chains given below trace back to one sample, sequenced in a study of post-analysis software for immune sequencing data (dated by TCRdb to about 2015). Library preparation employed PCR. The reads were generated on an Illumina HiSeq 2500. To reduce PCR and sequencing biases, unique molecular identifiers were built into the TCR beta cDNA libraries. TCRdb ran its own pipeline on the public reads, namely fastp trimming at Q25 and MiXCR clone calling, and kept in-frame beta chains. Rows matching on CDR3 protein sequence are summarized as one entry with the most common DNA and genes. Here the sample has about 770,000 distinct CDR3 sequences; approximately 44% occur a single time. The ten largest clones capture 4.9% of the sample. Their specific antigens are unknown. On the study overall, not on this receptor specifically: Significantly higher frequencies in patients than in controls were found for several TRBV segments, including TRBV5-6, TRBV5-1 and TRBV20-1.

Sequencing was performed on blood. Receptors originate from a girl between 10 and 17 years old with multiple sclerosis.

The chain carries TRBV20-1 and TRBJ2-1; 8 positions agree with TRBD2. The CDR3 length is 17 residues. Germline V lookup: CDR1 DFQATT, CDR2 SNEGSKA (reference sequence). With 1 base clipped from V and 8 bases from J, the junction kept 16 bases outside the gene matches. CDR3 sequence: CSARAGVRTSSFDEQFF. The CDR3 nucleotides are TGCAGTGCTAGAGCTGGAGTAAGGACTAGCTCGTTCGATGAGCAGTTCTTC.

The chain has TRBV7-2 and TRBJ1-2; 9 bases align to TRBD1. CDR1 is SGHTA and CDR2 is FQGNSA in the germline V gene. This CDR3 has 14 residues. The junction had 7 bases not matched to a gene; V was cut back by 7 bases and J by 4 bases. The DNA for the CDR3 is TGTGCCAGCAATACAGGGGGCGCGGGCTATGGCTACACCTTC. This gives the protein CASNTGGAGYGYTF.

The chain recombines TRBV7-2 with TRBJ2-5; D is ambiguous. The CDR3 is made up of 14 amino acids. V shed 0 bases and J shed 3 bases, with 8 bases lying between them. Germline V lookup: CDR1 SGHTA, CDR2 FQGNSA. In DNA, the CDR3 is TGTGCCAGCAGCTTAGCCCTCCCCGAAGAGACCCAGTACTTC. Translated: CASSLALPEETQYF.

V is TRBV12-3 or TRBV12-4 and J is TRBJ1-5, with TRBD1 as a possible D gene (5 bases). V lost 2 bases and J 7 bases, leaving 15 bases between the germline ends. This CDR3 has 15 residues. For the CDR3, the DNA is TGTGCCAGCAGTTTACTTTGGGGGGAGAGGCAGCCCCAGCATTTT. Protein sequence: CASSLLWGERQPQHF.

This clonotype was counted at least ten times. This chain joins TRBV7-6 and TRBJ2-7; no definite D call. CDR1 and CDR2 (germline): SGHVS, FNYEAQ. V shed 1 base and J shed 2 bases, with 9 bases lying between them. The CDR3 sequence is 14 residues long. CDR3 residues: CASSLGGRTYEQYF. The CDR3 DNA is TGTGCCAGCAGCTTAGGCGGCCGCACCTACGAGCAGTACTTC.

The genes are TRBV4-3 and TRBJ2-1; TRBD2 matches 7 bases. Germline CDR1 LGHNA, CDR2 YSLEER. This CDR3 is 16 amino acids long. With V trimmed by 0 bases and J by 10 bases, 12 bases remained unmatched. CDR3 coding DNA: TGCGCCAGCAGCCAAGATGCTAGCGGTGGGGGTAGGGAGCAGTTCTTC. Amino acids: CASSQDASGGGREQFF.

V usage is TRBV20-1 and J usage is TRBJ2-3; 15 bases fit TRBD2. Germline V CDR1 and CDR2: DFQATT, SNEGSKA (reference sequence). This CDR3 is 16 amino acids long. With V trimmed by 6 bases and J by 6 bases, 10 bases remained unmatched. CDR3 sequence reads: CSAVGTSGRLVDTQYF. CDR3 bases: TGCAGTGCGGTCGGGACTAGCGGGAGGCTCGTGGATACGCAGTATTTT.

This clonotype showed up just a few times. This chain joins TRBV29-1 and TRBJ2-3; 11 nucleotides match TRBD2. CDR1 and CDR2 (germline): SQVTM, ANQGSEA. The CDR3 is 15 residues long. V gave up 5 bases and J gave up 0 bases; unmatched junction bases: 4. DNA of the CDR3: TGCAGCGTTATCCGACTAGCGGGAAGCACAGATACGCAGTATTTT. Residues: CSVIRLAGSTDTQYF.

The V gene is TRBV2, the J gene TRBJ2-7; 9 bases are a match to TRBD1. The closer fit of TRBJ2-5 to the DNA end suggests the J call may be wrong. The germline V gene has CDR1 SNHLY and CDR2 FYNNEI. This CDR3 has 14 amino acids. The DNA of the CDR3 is TGTGCCAGCAAACCCGGACAGGGGCAAGAGACCCAGTACTTC. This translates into CASKPGQGQETQYF.

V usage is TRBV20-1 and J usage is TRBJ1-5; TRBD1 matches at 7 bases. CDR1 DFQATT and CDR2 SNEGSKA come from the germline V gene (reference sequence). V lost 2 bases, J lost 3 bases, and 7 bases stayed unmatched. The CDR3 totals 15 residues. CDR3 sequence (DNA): TGCAGTGCTAGATACAGGGACAGCTTCAATCAGCCCCAGCATTTT. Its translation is CSARYRDSFNQPQHF.

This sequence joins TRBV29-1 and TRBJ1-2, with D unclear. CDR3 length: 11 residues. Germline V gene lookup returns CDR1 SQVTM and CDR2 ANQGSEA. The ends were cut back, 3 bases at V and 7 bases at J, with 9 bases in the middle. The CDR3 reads CSVDTRSGYTF. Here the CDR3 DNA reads TGCAGCGTTGATACTCGAAGTGGCTACACCTTC.

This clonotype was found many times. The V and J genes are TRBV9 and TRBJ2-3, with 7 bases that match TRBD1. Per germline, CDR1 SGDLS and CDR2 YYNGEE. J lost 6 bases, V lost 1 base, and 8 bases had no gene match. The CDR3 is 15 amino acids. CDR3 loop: CASSVRSGGVDTQYF. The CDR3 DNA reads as TGTGCCAGCAGCGTAAGGTCAGGGGGAGTGGATACGCAGTATTTT.

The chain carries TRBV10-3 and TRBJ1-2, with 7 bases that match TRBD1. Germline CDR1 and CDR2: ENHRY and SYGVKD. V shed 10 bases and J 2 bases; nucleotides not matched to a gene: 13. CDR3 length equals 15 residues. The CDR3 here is CATQRDSPGNYGYTF. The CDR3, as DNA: TGTGCCACGCAACGGGACAGCCCCGGAAACTATGGCTACACCTTC.

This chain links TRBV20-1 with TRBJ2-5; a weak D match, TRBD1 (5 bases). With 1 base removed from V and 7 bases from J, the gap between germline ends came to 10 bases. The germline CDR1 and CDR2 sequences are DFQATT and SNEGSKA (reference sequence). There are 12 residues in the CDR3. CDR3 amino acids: CSARGTPATQYF. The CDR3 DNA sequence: TGCAGTGCTAGAGGGACACCTGCGACCCAGTACTTC.

The CDR3 DNA reads as TGTGCCAGCAGTTTGGGGCTTGGGGGCAACTACAATGAGCAGTTCTTC. Translation: CASSLGLGGNYNEQFF. V and J are TRBV12-3 or TRBV12-4 and TRBJ2-1; D might be TRBD1 (6 bases). Trimming pared 3 bases from V and 3 bases from J, leaving 15 bases between. The CDR3 spans 16 residues.

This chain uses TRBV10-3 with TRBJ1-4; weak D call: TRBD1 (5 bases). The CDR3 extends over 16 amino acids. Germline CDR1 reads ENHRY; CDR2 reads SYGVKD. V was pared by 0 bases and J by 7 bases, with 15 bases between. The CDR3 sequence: CAISESPVQGIEKLFF. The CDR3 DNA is TGTGCCATCAGTGAGTCGCCCGTCCAGGGTATTGAAAAACTGTTTTTT.

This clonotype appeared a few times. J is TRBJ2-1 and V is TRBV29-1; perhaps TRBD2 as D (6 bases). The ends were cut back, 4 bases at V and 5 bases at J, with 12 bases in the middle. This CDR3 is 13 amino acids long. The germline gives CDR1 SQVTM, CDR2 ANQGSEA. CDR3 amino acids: CSVVASVNNEQFF. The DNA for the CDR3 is TGCAGCGTTGTTGCTAGCGTAAACAATGAGCAGTTCTTC.

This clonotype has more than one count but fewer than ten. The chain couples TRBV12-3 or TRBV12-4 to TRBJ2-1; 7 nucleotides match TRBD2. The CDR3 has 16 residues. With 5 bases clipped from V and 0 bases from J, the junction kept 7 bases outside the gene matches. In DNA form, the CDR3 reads TGTGCCAGCAGTCCCCCTAGCGGTCCCTCCTACAATGAGCAGTTCTTC. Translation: CASSPPSGPSYNEQFF.

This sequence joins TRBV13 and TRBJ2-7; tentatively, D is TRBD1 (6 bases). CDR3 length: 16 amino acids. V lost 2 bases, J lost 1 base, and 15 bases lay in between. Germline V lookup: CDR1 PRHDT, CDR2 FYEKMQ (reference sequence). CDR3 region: CASSLNQGQLSYEQYF. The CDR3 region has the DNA TGTGCCAGCAGCTTAAATCAAGGACAGCTATCCTACGAGCAGTACTTC. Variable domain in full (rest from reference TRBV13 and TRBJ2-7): AAGVIQSPRHLIKEKRETATLKCYPIPRHDTVYWYQQGPGQDPQFLISFYEKMQSDKGSIPDRFSAQQFSDYHSELNMSSLELGDSALYFCASSLNQGQLSYEQYFGPGTRLTVT.